The rows below give T cell receptor beta chains drawn from one sample of a study of beta chain features in type 1 diabetes. The method was immunoSEQ multiplex PCR; TCRdb's version includes in-frame clones alone and lacks a portion of them. The top ten clones hold more than 0.015% of a sample with under 300,000 clones, 11% of them seen once. Material: naive CD4+ T cells from blood. Receptor source: a man aged 25 to 40 with type 1 diabetes. Each CDR3 is given with its conserved first and last residue. D genes are given only for firm matches. Expanded clones get a size class; other rows say once, few or many, or leave the size out.

v_call,j_call,d_call,clone_size,cdr3_aa,cdr3_nt
TRBV12-5,TRBJ1-2,TRBD1,few,CASGLGLGTDYGYTF,TGTGCTAGTGGTTTGGGACTAGGGACAGACTATGGCTACACCTTC
TRBV19,TRBJ2-7,NA,NA,CASSAATVYEQYF,TGTGCCAGTAGTGCCGCCACAGTCTACGAGCAGTACTTC
TRBV25-1,TRBJ2-5,NA,NA,CASSSPGHTAQYF,TGTGCCAGCAGTTCACCGGGACACACGGCCCAGTACTTC
TRBV30,TRBJ1-1,NA,few,CAWSVGGNTEAFF,TGTGCCTGGAGTGTAGGAGGAAACACTGAAGCTTTCTTT
TRBV5-8,TRBJ1-2,TRBD1,NA,CASSRDRGPGRYTF,TGTGCCAGCAGCAGAGACAGGGGCCCCGGACGCTACACCTTC
TRBV7-9,TRBJ2-7,NA,NA,CASSFQGYEQYF,TGTGCCAGCAGCTTCCAGGGCTACGAGCAGTACTTC
TRBV5-1,TRBJ2-1,NA,few,CASSSQRSGPSDEQFF,TGCGCCAGCAGCTCCCAACGGAGCGGACCCTCTGATGAGCAGTTCTTC
TRBV4-1,TRBJ1-2,TRBD1,few,CASSQLGQTNYGYTF,TGCGCCAGCAGCCAATTGGGACAGACTAACTATGGCTACACCTTC
TRBV27,TRBJ2-1,TRBD1,few,CASSYLDRSSYNEQFF,TGTGCCAGCAGTTATCTGGACAGGAGCTCCTACAATGAGCAGTTCTTC
TRBV19,TRBJ2-2,NA,NA,CATRRLLDTGELFF,TGTGCCACCAGGAGGTTGCTGGACACCGGGGAGCTGTTTTTT
TRBV27,TRBJ1-6,NA,few,CASSPAGVSPLHF,TGTGCCAGCAGCCCCGCAGGGGTTTCACCCCTCCACTTT